This passage covers 9 T cell receptor beta chains from one sample sequenced in a study of blood T cell repertoires in COVID-19 (dated by TCRdb to 2020 to 2022). Receptor libraries were prepared by the immunoSEQ multiplex PCR assay. TCRdb took this table from immuneACCESS and kept in-frame rearrangements with V and J called. Such tables lack part of the clones; where checked against another copy, unresolved V genes explain under half of the gap, and the rest is unexplained. This sample is represented by some 400,000 clones; about 87% of them were singletons. The top ten clonotypes cover 8.5% to 12% of the sample. The source material was peripheral blood. The receptors derive from a woman aged 25-40 years with COVID-19, enrolled during active disease.

This chain uses TRBV28 with TRBJ1-2; D gene ambiguous. This CDR3 is 18 amino acids long. Germline V CDR1 and CDR2: MDHEN, SYDVKM. Trimming pared 1 base from V and 5 bases from J, leaving 23 bases between. CDR3 residues: CASSLSRRAGGGGYGYTF. As DNA, the CDR3 is TGTGCCAGCAGTTTATCGAGACGGGCAGGCGGAGGAGGTTATGGCTACACCTTC.

V usage is TRBV5-6 and J usage is TRBJ2-1; 10 nucleotides line up with TRBD2. Germline assignment: CDR1 SGHDT and CDR2 YYEEEE. V lost 1 base, J lost 6 bases, and 10 bases stayed unmatched. The CDR3 has 17 residues. CDR3 residues: CASSLSTSGITLNEQFF. In nucleotides, the CDR3 is TGTGCCAGCAGCTTGAGCACTAGCGGGATTACCCTCAATGAGCAGTTCTTC.

This chain's CDR3 is CASSYQGIQYF. DNA of the CDR3: TGTGCCAGCAGTTACCAGGGTATACAGTACTTC. V usage is TRBV6-2 or TRBV6-3 and J usage is TRBJ2-7; D is perhaps TRBD1 (5 bases). V lost 2 bases to trimming and J lost 10 bases, with 9 bases between them. CDR3 size: 11 residues. Germline V gene lookup returns CDR1 MNHEY and CDR2 SVGEGT.

This sequence joins TRBV2 and TRBJ2-6; D unresolved. V gave up 7 bases and J gave up 2 bases, with 12 bases separating them. The CDR3 runs to 15 residues. Germline V gene lookup returns CDR1 SNHLY and CDR2 FYNNEI. The CDR3 sequence: CASTYAVTGANVLTF. The CDR3 DNA follows: TGTGCCAGCACCTACGCCGTTACTGGGGCCAACGTCCTGACTTTC.

This clone was observed a single time. V usage is TRBV30 and J usage is TRBJ2-1; no clear D. Germline V gene data show CDR1 as GTSNPN and CDR2 as SVGIG (reference sequence). V was clipped by 0 bases and J by 0 bases, with 12 bases between them. CDR3 length: 16 amino acids. CDR3 sequence: CAWSVPGVSSYNEQFF. CDR3 DNA: TGTGCCTGGAGTGTACCCGGAGTCAGCTCCTACAATGAGCAGTTCTTC. The whole variable domain, remainder taken from reference TRBV30 and TRBJ2-1, is SQTIHQWPATLVQPVGSPLSLECTVEGTSNPNLYWYRQAAGRGLQLLFYSVGIGQISSEVPQNLSASRPQDRQFILSSKKLLLSDSGFYLCAWSVPGVSSYNEQFFGPGTRLTVL.

The chain recombines TRBV7-9 with TRBJ2-5; 11 bases align to TRBD2. Unmatched junction bases numbered 1, after V lost 5 bases and J lost 5 bases. This CDR3 is 13 amino acids long. Germline CDR1 and CDR2: SEHNR and FQNEAQ (reference sequence). The CDR3 DNA reads TGTGCCAGCAGCCCTAGCGGGAGGGAGACCCAGTACTTC. It translates to CASSPSGRETQYF.

V usage is TRBV5-4 and J usage is TRBJ2-3; 8 bases agree with TRBD1. The CDR3 has 17 residues. In germline, CDR1 is SGHNT, CDR2 YYREEE (reference sequence). With 2 bases clipped from V and 0 bases from J, the junction kept 8 bases outside the gene matches. CDR3 sequence reads: CASSFPDRVPSTDTQYF. The DNA of the CDR3 is TGTGCCAGCAGCTTCCCGGACAGGGTTCCCAGCACAGATACGCAGTATTTT.

As to this clone: The junction departs from the called germline gene at one end, perhaps through a read error. The chain uses TRBV4-2 and TRBJ2-1; 7 bases are shared with TRBD2. Per germline, CDR1 LGHNA and CDR2 YNFKEQ. The CDR3 sequence is 12 residues long. The CDR3 DNA sequence: TGTGCCAGCAGCCCCGGGACTACCATCAGGCTCTTC. Residues: CASSPGTTIRLF.

This chain uses TRBV11-2 with TRBJ1-2; no firm D call. Trimming stripped 5 bases from V and 2 bases from J, with 15 bases between. Per the germline V gene, CDR1 is SGHAT and CDR2 is FQNNGV. This CDR3 is 15 amino acids long. The CDR3 nucleotides are TGTGCCAGCAGCGCATACGGGGTTGTGAACTATGGCTACACCTTC. Protein sequence: CASSAYGVVNYGYTF. Full variable domain (missing parts from reference TRBV11-2 and TRBJ1-2): EAGVAQSPRYKIIEKRQSVAFWCNPISGHATLYWYQQILGQGPKLLIQFQNNGVVDDSQLPKDRFSAERLKGVDSTLKIQPAKLEDSAVYLCASSAYGVVNYGYTFGSGTRLTVV.